The 23 T cell receptor beta chains presented below share a single source sample, sequenced in a study of blood T cell repertoires in COVID-19. The assay was immunoSEQ multiplex PCR, and TCRdb's table has in-frame clones only and misses some. The repertoire holds 120,000 to 150,000 clones, with approximately 82% as singletons. What was sequenced was peripheral blood. These receptor sequences come from a human donor in a cohort sampled during active COVID-19.

This clone was found many times. This rearrangement joins TRBV6-2 or TRBV6-3 to TRBJ2-5; possible D gene TRBD1, 6 bases. Germline-derived CDR1 and CDR2 are MNHEY and SVGEGT. V was clipped by 5 bases and J by 5 bases, with 12 bases between them. The CDR3 is made up of 13 amino acids. The CDR3 DNA follows: TGTGCCAGCAGTCAAGGGGGATGGGAGACCCAGTACTTC. It translates to CASSQGGWETQYF.

This chain links TRBV28 with TRBJ1-6; D call uncertain. CDR1 is MDHEN and CDR2 is SYDVKM in the germline V gene. The V end lost 7 bases, the J end lost 5 bases, and 12 bases lay between the germline ends. This CDR3 region has 14 residues. CDR3 coding DNA: TGTGCCAGCATCTTACACAGAAATAATTCACCCCTCCACTTT. Translation gives CASILHRNNSPLHF.

The rearrangement joins TRBV5-1 to TRBJ2-1; no reliable D call. Germline CDR1 and CDR2: SGHRS and YFSETQ. Trimming pared 0 bases from V and 5 bases from J, leaving 9 bases between. The CDR3 is 14 residues long. For the CDR3, the DNA is TGCGCCAGCAGCTTGGCCACCAGGAACAATGAGCAGTTCTTC. This encodes CASSLATRNNEQFF.

The chain combines TRBV28 with TRBJ1-5; TRBD1 might be the D (5 bases). Germline loops: CDR1 MDHEN, CDR2 SYDVKM. This CDR3 spans 15 amino acids. Trimming left V 2 bases short and J 4 bases short, with 12 bases between. For the CDR3, the DNA is TGTGCCAGCAGTTTAGGGGGGGTACAAAATCAGCCCCAGCATTTT. As protein: CASSLGGVQNQPQHF. The variable domain in full, completed from reference TRBV28 and TRBJ1-5, reads DVKVTQSSRYLVKRTGEKVFLECVQDMDHENMFWYRQDPGLGLRLIYFSYDVKMKEKGDIPEGYSVSREKKERFSLILESASTNQTSMYLCASSLGGVQNQPQHFGDGTRLSIL.

CDR3: CASRAEGSNEQFF. The DNA for the CDR3 is TGTGCCAGCAGGGCGGAGGGGTCCAATGAGCAGTTCTTC. The chain employs TRBV4-2 and TRBJ2-1, with a tentative D call TRBD2 (6 bases). Per the germline V gene, CDR1 is LGHNA and CDR2 is YNFKEQ. The CDR3 runs to 13 residues. Trimming took off 6 bases at V and 6 bases at J, with 12 bases between the two ends.

This chain joins TRBV6-2 or TRBV6-3 and TRBJ2-1; 13 nucleotides match TRBD2. The germline V gene encodes CDR1 MNHEY and CDR2 SVGEGT. V shed 0 bases and J 4 bases; nucleotides not matched to a gene: 3. The CDR3 runs 17 residues. CDR3 amino acids: CASSYSGTSGVYNEQFF. The CDR3 DNA reads TGTGCCAGCAGTTACTCCGGGACTAGCGGGGTTTACAATGAGCAGTTCTTC.

The rearrangement uses TRBV29-1 and TRBJ1-2; 7 bases line up with TRBD1. CDR3 length equals 14 residues. J gave up 2 bases and V 7 bases, and 10 bases lay outside the gene matches. The germline gives CDR1 SQVTM, CDR2 ANQGSEA. This CDR3 reads CSAGTVNRNYGYTF. As DNA, the CDR3 is TGCAGCGCAGGGACAGTGAACCGAAACTATGGCTACACCTTC.

This rearrangement joins TRBV6-4 to TRBJ1-5, with a possible D match to TRBD1 (5 bases). Trimming shortened V by 4 bases and J by 1 base, and 11 bases separated the two germline ends. From germline, CDR1 is MRHNA and CDR2 SNTAGT. This CDR3 is 15 amino acids long. The CDR3 region has the DNA TGTGCCAGCAGTGGCGCCAGGGAAAGCAATCAGCCCCAGCATTTT. It specifies CASSGARESNQPQHF.

The chain carries TRBV6-2 or TRBV6-3 and TRBJ2-7; the match to TRBD1 covers 7 bases. Germline CDR1 and CDR2: MNHEY and SVGEGT. After removal of 2 bases from V and 4 bases from J, the junction contained 8 bases not matched to a gene. The CDR3 spans 15 residues. CDR3 DNA: TGTGCCAGCAGTTACGCGGACAGGAATGCGTACGAGCAGTACTTC. Protein: CASSYADRNAYEQYF.

The gene calls are TRBV18 and TRBJ2-6; D is uncertain. The CDR3 covers 17 residues. Trimming removed 3 bases at V and 0 bases at J, with 12 bases between. Germline V CDR1 and CDR2: KGHSH, LQKENI. Here the CDR3 DNA reads TGTGCCAGCTCACCGGGCAGTATTACCTCTGGGGCCAACGTCCTGACTTTC. It encodes CASSPGSITSGANVLTF. The entire variable domain, with the rest obtained from reference TRBV18 and TRBJ2-6, is as follows: NAGVMQNPRHLVRRRGQEARLRCSPMKGHSHVYWYRQLPEEGLKFMVYLQKENIIDESGMPKERFSAEFPKEGPSILRIQQVVRGDSAAYFCASSPGSITSGANVLTFGAGSRLTVL.

The chain recombines TRBV27 with TRBJ1-2; TRBD1 matches at 8 bases. The V and J ends lost 6 bases and 4 bases, in that order; junction bases with no gene match: 10. Per the germline V gene, CDR1 is MNHEY and CDR2 is SMNVEV (reference sequence). The CDR3 has 15 amino acids. DNA of the CDR3: TGTGCCAGCAGCTCTCCGGGACAGGCCACCTATGGCTACACCTTC. It specifies CASSSPGQATYGYTF.

Details on this clone: The junction departs from the called germline gene at one end, perhaps through a read error. The chain has TRBV7-7 and TRBJ2-5; the match to TRBD1 covers 7 bases. The germline CDR1 and CDR2 sequences are SSHAT and FNYEAQ (reference sequence). This CDR3 has 14 residues. The CDR3 sequence is CASSSTGNQETQYF. The CDR3, as DNA: TGTGCTAGCAGCTCGACAGGGAATCAAGAGACCCAGTACTTC.

The chain links TRBV5-1 to TRBJ1-1, with a possible D match to TRBD1 (5 bases). CDR3 length: 15 amino acids. Trimming removed 4 bases from V and 4 bases from J, with 17 bases in between. Germline lookup yields CDR1 SGHRS and CDR2 YFSETQ. CDR3 loop: CASSRVGGLGTEAFF. DNA of the CDR3: TGCGCCAGCAGCCGCGTGGGGGGTTTGGGCACTGAAGCTTTCTTT.

The chain recombines TRBV20-1 with TRBJ2-7; D ambiguous. This CDR3 comprises 11 residues. Germline V gene sequence: CDR1 DFQATT, CDR2 SNEGSKA (reference sequence). Trimming pared 4 bases from V and 4 bases from J, leaving 8 bases between. Written as DNA, the CDR3 is TGCAGTGCTACTGGGCCTTACGAGCAGTACTTC. The encoded protein is CSATGPYEQYF.

This chain uses TRBV2 with TRBJ2-7; D is uncertain. Germline CDR1 reads SNHLY; CDR2 reads FYNNEI. The CDR3 is 15 amino acids. Trimming pared 4 bases from V and 7 bases from J, leaving 20 bases between. The CDR3 nucleotides are TGTGCCAGCAGTGGATACAGCATGACCCATCGGGAGCAGTACTTC. It is translated as CASSGYSMTHREQYF.

About this clone itself: The identical CDR3 is also encoded by other nucleotide sequences in the sample. The chain employs TRBV2 and TRBJ2-3; TRBD2 matches at 9 bases. This CDR3 has 15 amino acids. CDR1 is SNHLY, CDR2 FYNNEI, per germline. After removal of 3 bases from V and 3 bases from J, the junction contained 4 bases not matched to a gene. Written as DNA, the CDR3 is TGTGCCAGCAGTGAGGGCGGGAGGGGTACAGATACGCAGTATTTT. Translating gives CASSEGGRGTDTQYF.

The chain uses TRBV28 and TRBJ2-4; 8 bases agree with TRBD2. The J segment lost 7 bases and the V segment lost 6 bases, leaving 8 bases of the junction unmatched. CDR1 and CDR2 (germline): MDHEN, SYDVKM. The CDR3 runs to 14 residues. CDR3 sequence reads: CASSRGGAVNIQYF. The CDR3 region has the DNA TGTGCCAGCAGCCGGGGGGGTGCCGTGAACATTCAGTACTTC.

This chain connects TRBV18 to TRBJ1-4; D gene unclear. Germline V gene data show CDR1 as KGHSH and CDR2 as LQKENI. Trimming removed 5 bases at V and 7 bases at J, with 17 bases between. This CDR3 has 15 amino acids. CDR3 in amino acids: CASSGTNPGSEKLFF. CDR3 in DNA: TGTGCCAGCTCAGGAACTAACCCCGGGAGTGAAAAACTGTTTTTT.

The genes are TRBV5-3 and TRBJ2-1, with TRBD2 matching over 12 bases. TRBV5-3 is an ORF; its function is uncertain. Trimming took 1 base from V and 12 from J; bases not matched to a gene: 11. The CDR3 sequence is 16 residues long. The CDR3 loop reads CARSLPRTSGARGQFF. Written as DNA, the CDR3 is TGTGCCAGAAGCTTGCCTAGGACTAGCGGGGCGAGGGGGCAGTTCTTC.

The rearrangement joins TRBV18 to TRBJ1-5, with D unresolved. The CDR3 covers 14 residues. Germline assignment: CDR1 KGHSH and CDR2 LQKENI. Trimming pared 6 bases from V and 7 bases from J, leaving 16 bases between. CDR3 protein: CASSPTDIEQPQHF. CDR3 DNA sequence: TGTGCCAGCTCCCCCACCGACATAGAGCAGCCCCAGCATTTT.

CDR3 region: CASSQGQPLEAFF. CDR3 DNA sequence: TGCGCCAGCAGCCAGGGACAGCCCTTGGAAGCTTTCTTT. The V gene is TRBV5-1, the J gene TRBJ1-1; 7 bases agree with TRBD1. V shed 4 bases and J 8 bases; nucleotides not matched to a gene: 8. Germline assignment: CDR1 SGHRS and CDR2 YFSETQ. The CDR3 extends over 13 amino acids. Together with reference TRBV5-1 and TRBJ1-1, the CDR3 gives the full variable domain: KAGVTQTPRYLIKTRGQQVTLSCSPISGHRSVSWYQQTPGQGLQFLFEYFSETQRNKGNFPGRFSGRQFSNSRSEMNVSTLELGDSALYLCASSQGQPLEAFFGQGTRLTVV.

The chain combines TRBV27 with TRBJ1-1, with D possibly being TRBD1 (5 bases). Looked up from germline, CDR1 is MNHEY and CDR2 is SMNVEV (reference sequence). V was shortened by 4 bases and J by 7 bases, with 10 bases between the two germline ends. The CDR3 spans 12 residues. CDR3 in amino acids: CASSSDSLEAFF. The CDR3 nucleotides read TGTGCCAGCAGTTCCGACAGTCTTGAAGCTTTCTTT.

The chain uses TRBV5-1 and TRBJ2-1; TRBD2 matches 9 bases. This CDR3 is built from 16 residues. Losses at the gene ends were 0 bases for V and 5 bases for J; bases not matched to a gene: 6. Per germline, CDR1 SGHRS and CDR2 YFSETQ. In nucleotides, the CDR3 is TGCGCCAGCAGCTTGGCGCTAGCGGGACCGGACAATGAGCAGTTCTTC. It encodes CASSLALAGPDNEQFF.